This TCR beta chain comes out of a study of human T cells and chemical hapten exposure (dated by TCRdb to about 2021). Regarding the study in general: Libraries were combined into a pool for sequencing, and differences in TCR yield between samples came mainly from small differences in library volumes within the pool. For every blood RNA sample, sequencing covered both the TCR alpha and TCR beta chains. This study followed changes in the peripheral blood TCR repertoire in vivo during primary and secondary sensitization of alopecia patients to the hapten diphenylcyclopropenone (DPC).

On the study overall, not on this receptor specifically: After repeated subsampling, changes were observed in the strength of the expansion versus patch-test correlation and in the threshold at which the correlation became significant. The number of TCRs above 1 in 1000 frequency did not change with DPC sensitization; there was no evidence of global repertoire structure alterations.

Interpreted using the paper, the time point label stands for: healthy volunteer bleed at 6 weeks. Total RNA was isolated from unfractionated whole blood collected in Tempus Blood RNA tubes. A few healthy volunteers acted as controls for TCR sequencing and had blood drawn at day 0, 2 weeks and 6 weeks. The CDR1 and CDR2 encoded by the germline V gene are SNHLY and FYNNEI. Trimming removed 3 bases from V and 0 bases from J; the gene matches leave 7 bases unexplained. From the cysteine up to the phenylalanine, the CDR3 has a length of 17 residues. Here the CDR3 DNA is all that survives: 51 bases in frame from base 1. This clonotype was picked up many times. The antigen it recognizes is unknown. Per-base qualities were not stored, and no clone one base away is much larger. The library was generated by RACE. Instrument used: NextSeq 500. During library preparation, unique molecular identifiers were attached to individual cDNA molecules so that TCRs could be counted quantitatively and reproducibly. The authors processed their data as follows. A median of about 87,000 TCRs per sample was observed, with a range of 23,224 to 690,600. The Decombinator software suite was used to annotate the V, J and CDR3 of the TCR reads. Every sample was subsampled to the same number of TCRs (28,000) for the PS versus PT1 abundance plots. Expanded TCRs were defined as absent before sensitization and observed at least eight times at the 2-week time point. Using fastp at Q25 and MiXCR, TCRdb reprocessed the public reads and kept productive beta chains. Rows are combined by CDR3 protein, so each entry shows the most common genes and DNA. The V and J calls follow TCRdb's processing rather than the paper's. A total of around 70,000 distinct CDR3 sequences appear in this sample, approximately 6.5% of them only once. The ten biggest clones cover just under 3.5% of the sample.

The chain links TRBV2 with TRBJ2-3, with TRBD2 identical over 9 junction bases. This receptor was obtained from a female donor in good health. Some clones in this sample may be carry-over from other donors' samples. The sequenced sample was whole blood. The CDR3 reads as follows: CASSDGGLATSTDTQYF. The sequence in DNA is TGTGCCAGCAGTGACGGCGGACTAGCGACGAGCACAGATACGCAGTATTTT.